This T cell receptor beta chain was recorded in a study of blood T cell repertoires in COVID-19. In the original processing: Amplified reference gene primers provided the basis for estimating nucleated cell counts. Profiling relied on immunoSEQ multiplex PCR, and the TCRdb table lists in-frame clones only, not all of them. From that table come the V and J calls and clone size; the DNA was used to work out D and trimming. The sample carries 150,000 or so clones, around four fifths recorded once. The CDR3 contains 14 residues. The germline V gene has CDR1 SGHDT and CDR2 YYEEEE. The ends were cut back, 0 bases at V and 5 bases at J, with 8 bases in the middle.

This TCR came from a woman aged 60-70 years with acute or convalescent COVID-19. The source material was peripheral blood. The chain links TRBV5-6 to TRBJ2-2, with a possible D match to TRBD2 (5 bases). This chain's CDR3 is CASSLESGTGELFF. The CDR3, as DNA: TGTGCCAGCAGCTTGGAATCGGGGACCGGGGAGCTGTTTTTT.